This TCR beta chain was profiled in a study of cytomegalovirus exposure and HLA in healthy donors. Both 60 Vbeta primers and 13 Jbeta primers went into the PCR. The repertoire was sequenced with immunoSEQ multiplex PCR; TCRdb's copy has only in-frame clones and lacks some. The repertoire consists of about 150,000 clones, with around 78% occurring once and the leading ten covering about 3%. Germline CDR1 is SGHRS and CDR2 is YFSETQ. There are 16 residues in the CDR3. Losses at the gene ends were 0 bases for V and 5 bases for J; bases not matched to a gene: 5. Study-level results: In a later analysis, specific HLA alleles were associated with 15,000 to 20,000 TCR beta sequences at a 0.05 false discovery rate.

Notes on this clone: What it binds is unknown.

The clonotype was recovered from a middle-aged man in good health and CMV-seropositive. The chain employs TRBV5-1 and TRBJ2-2, with 9 bases fitting TRBD1. Sequenced input: PBMCs. CDR3 sequence (DNA): TGCGCCAGCAGCTTGGTCCGGGACAGGGCTACCGGGGAGCTGTTTTTT. As protein: CASSLVRDRATGELFF.